The clone carrying this TCR beta chain occurred once. The V and J ends lost 3 bases and 2 bases, in that order; junction bases with no gene match: 1. Germline assignment: CDR1 SGHTA and CDR2 FQGNSA. This CDR3 is 15 amino acids long. TCRdb's copy holds only in-frame clones and misses some; the assay was immunoSEQ multiplex PCR. There are around 80,000 clones in the sample; 82% occur only once, and roughly a tenth lies in the top ten. The data are from a study of blood T cell repertoires in COVID-19. Study details: Researchers got acute and convalescent COVID-19 samples from the United States, Italy and Spain.

The source material was peripheral blood. The source of this sequence is a man between 60 and 75 years old with acute or convalescent COVID-19. This sequence joins TRBV7-2 and TRBJ1-5; TRBD1 aligns across 10 bases. CDR3 protein: CASSFGTGGNQPQHF. The CDR3 region has the DNA TGTGCCAGCAGCTTTGGGACAGGGGGCAATCAGCCCCAGCATTTT.